What follows describes a single TCR beta chain. What it recognizes is unknown. The germline gene is not matched at one end of the junction; a read error may be the cause. Other nucleotide sequences in the sample specify the same CDR3. This sample was taken from a study of cytomegalovirus exposure and HLA in healthy donors. Study findings and constraints: 87-base-pair reads could not separate some V segments, including TRBV6-2 and TRBV6-3. In an earlier analysis, about 87% or about 30%: the productive usage of most TCR beta V segments. TCR beta sequences numbering about 17,000 were associated with HLA alleles at 0.05 false discovery rate in a later analysis.

Germline V CDR1 and CDR2: ENHRY, SYGVKD. This CDR3 spans 12 amino acids. Primers included in the PCR were 60 Vbeta and 13 Jbeta primers. TCRdb's copy holds only in-frame clones and misses some; the assay was immunoSEQ multiplex PCR. The table lists more than 110,000 clones, 70% to 80% of them singletons, with about 5% in the top ten. This clonotype was sampled from a male donor in good health and CMV-seronegative. This sequence joins TRBV10-3 and TRBJ1-6, with TRBD1 identical over 8 bases. The sample taken for sequencing was PBMCs. The CDR3 protein is CAIGQGNSPLHF. CDR3 nucleotide sequence: TGTGCCATCGGACAGGGAAATTCGCCCCTCCACTTT.